Each of the 20 T cell receptor beta chains below was sequenced from the same sample in a study of blood T cell repertoires in COVID-19. The assay was immunoSEQ multiplex PCR, and TCRdb's table has in-frame clones only and misses some. The table has more than 65,000 clones, 80% seen once. The source material was peripheral blood. Receptors were obtained from a man aged 55 to 70 with active or convalescent COVID-19.

The rearrangement uses TRBV6-5 and TRBJ2-7, with 11 bases fitting TRBD2. V lost 2 bases to trimming and J lost 0 bases; unmatched junction nucleotides: 3. This CDR3 has 16 amino acids. CDR1 and CDR2 (germline): MNHEY, SVGAGI. CDR3 DNA sequence: TGTGCCAGCAGTTACCCGACTAGCGGGGTCTCCTACGAGCAGTACTTC. Protein: CASSYPTSGVSYEQYF.

This clone was found a few times. The chain links TRBV5-1 to TRBJ2-2; D gene uncertain. Germline V gene data show CDR1 as SGHRS and CDR2 as YFSETQ. Between the trimmed V and J ends, which lost 0 bases and 3 bases, there was a span of 9 bases. The CDR3 totals 15 residues. The DNA for the CDR3 is TGCGCCAGCAGCTTGGTTCAGGCCTACACCGGGGAGCTGTTTTTT. It is translated as CASSLVQAYTGELFF. Combining the CDR3 with reference TRBV5-1 and TRBJ2-2 gives the whole variable domain KAGVTQTPRYLIKTRGQQVTLSCSPISGHRSVSWYQQTPGQGLQFLFEYFSETQRNKGNFPGRFSGRQFSNSRSEMNVSTLELGDSALYLCASSLVQAYTGELFFGEGSRLTVL.

The CDR3 reads CASSRRTGGGVATDTQYF. The CDR3 nucleotides are TGTGCCAGTAGTAGGCGGACAGGGGGCGGCGTCGCGACAGATACGCAGTATTTT. V and J are TRBV19 and TRBJ2-3; 11 nucleotides align to TRBD1. The germline gives CDR1 LNHDA, CDR2 SQIVND (reference sequence). The CDR3 spans 18 residues. V shed 4 bases, J shed 3 bases, and the junction held 12 bases outside the gene matches.

The J gene is TRBJ1-1, the V gene TRBV11-2, with 8 nucleotides matching TRBD1. The junction had 12 bases not matched to a gene; V was cut back by 5 bases and J by 4 bases. The V gene's germline CDR1 is SGHAT and CDR2 FQNNGV. The length of the CDR3 is 16 residues. The CDR3 region is CASSPGQELRGTEAFF. The CDR3 bases are TGTGCCAGCAGCCCGGGACAGGAACTACGGGGCACTGAAGCTTTCTTT.

The genes are TRBV4-3 and TRBJ1-4, with 8 bases identical to TRBD1. There are 17 residues in the CDR3. Looked up from germline, CDR1 is LGHNA and CDR2 is YSLEER. The J segment lost 0 bases and the V segment lost 1 base, leaving 4 bases of the junction unmatched. This CDR3 is CASSQGQGIATNEKLFF. In DNA, the CDR3 is TGCGCCAGCAGCCAAGGACAGGGGATCGCAACTAATGAAAAACTGTTTTTT.

The CDR3 nucleotides read TGTGCCAGCAGCCAGAGGAGGGCAGGGCATGGCTACACCTTC. Protein sequence: CASSQRRAGHGYTF. The chain recombines TRBV7-2 with TRBJ1-2, with D possibly TRBD1 on 5 matching bases. The germline V and J ends were trimmed by 5 bases and 6 bases, with 16 bases remaining between them. The V gene's germline CDR1 is SGHTA and CDR2 FQGNSA. This CDR3 region has 14 residues.

The V gene is TRBV7-9, the J gene TRBJ1-1, with 9 bases that match TRBD1. The CDR3 is 15 residues long. V was pared by 3 bases and J by 1 base, with 3 bases of the junction left unmatched. CDR1 and CDR2 from the germline V gene are SEHNR and FQNEAQ (reference sequence). The CDR3 bases are TGTGCCAGCAGCTTTCAACAGGGGGCGAACACTGAAGCTTTCTTT. This sequence encodes CASSFQQGANTEAFF.

The chain employs TRBV5-1 and TRBJ2-3; maybe TRBD2 (7 bases). Trimming removed 5 bases at V and 4 bases at J, with 17 bases between. From germline, CDR1 is SGHRS and CDR2 YFSETQ. The CDR3 has 15 residues. The CDR3 protein is CASSTNGGPSDTQYF. CDR3 DNA: TGCGCCAGCAGTACCAACGGGGGGCCCTCAGATACGCAGTATTTT.

This clone was detected only a few times. This chain links TRBV11-3 with TRBJ2-2; D perhaps matches TRBD1 (6 bases). Germline assignment: CDR1 SGHNT and CDR2 YENEEA. Deletions cut 5 bases from V and 7 bases from J, with 8 bases between. This CDR3 contains 12 residues. The CDR3 protein is CASSRGGGELFF. CDR3 bases: TGTGCCAGCAGCCGAGGGGGCGGGGAGCTGTTTTTT.

V is TRBV25-1 and J is TRBJ2-5; D is possibly TRBD2 (6 bases). The CDR3 is 17 residues long. Trimming pared 0 bases from V and 2 bases from J, leaving 16 bases between. The germline V gene encodes CDR1 MGHDK and CDR2 SYGVNS. The CDR3 region has the DNA TGTGCCAGCAGTGAATATAGGCCAGGCGGGGTACAAGAGACCCAGTACTTC. Translating gives CASSEYRPGGVQETQYF. The complete variable domain, with remaining parts taken from reference TRBV25-1 and TRBJ2-5, reads EADIYQTPRYLVIGTGKKITLECSQTMGHDKMYWYQQDPGMELHLIHYSYGVNSTEKGDLSSESTVSRIRTEHFPLTLESARPSHTSQYLCASSEYRPGGVQETQYFGPGTRLLVL.

This chain connects TRBV18 to TRBJ1-2; tentatively, D is TRBD1 (5 bases). V dropped 3 bases and J dropped 4 bases, with 9 bases sitting between them. Per germline, CDR1 KGHSH and CDR2 LQKENI. The CDR3 extends over 13 amino acids. The CDR3 DNA reads as TGTGCCAGCTCACCGGACATCATCTATGGCTACACCTTC. This sequence encodes CASSPDIIYGYTF.

This clone was found once. V is TRBV14 and J is TRBJ2-1, with D possibly matching TRBD2 (6 bases). With 2 bases removed from V and 0 bases from J, the gap between germline ends came to 14 bases. There are 17 residues in the CDR3. Germline loops: CDR1 SGHDN, CDR2 FVKESK. The CDR3 loop is CASSQLGGVSSYNEQFF. CDR3 nucleotide sequence: TGTGCCAGCAGCCAACTGGGCGGGGTGAGCTCCTACAATGAGCAGTTCTTC.

The chain links TRBV27 to TRBJ2-5, with D unresolved. This CDR3 comprises 13 residues. Germline V gene lookup returns CDR1 MNHEY and CDR2 SMNVEV (reference sequence). Trimming took off 6 bases at V and 2 bases at J, with 10 bases between the two ends. This chain's CDR3 is CASRPDTQETQYF. The CDR3 region has the DNA TGTGCCAGCAGGCCAGACACACAAGAGACCCAGTACTTC.

The chain joins TRBV7-9 to TRBJ2-3, with TRBD1 as a possible D gene (6 bases). Germline V gene data show CDR1 as SEHNR and CDR2 as FQNEAQ (reference sequence). The CDR3 has 15 amino acids. V lost 5 bases to trimming and J lost 0 bases, with 12 bases between them. The chain's CDR3 is CASSRSTGSTDTQYF. CDR3 nucleotide sequence: TGTGCCAGCAGCCGAAGCACAGGGAGCACAGATACGCAGTATTTT.

The chain is built from TRBV10-3 and TRBJ2-3; 12 bases agree with TRBD2. From germline, CDR1 is ENHRY and CDR2 SYGVKD. V lost 8 bases and J lost 1; bases outside the gene matches: 4. CDR3 length: 15 amino acids. CDR3 amino acids: CAISRTSGGTDTQYF. In DNA form, the CDR3 reads TGTGCCATCTCTCGGACTAGCGGGGGCACAGATACGCAGTATTTT.

The chain is built from TRBV4-2 and TRBJ2-1; 8 bases are a match to TRBD1. Trimming at V came to 1 base and at J to 8 bases, leaving 7 bases not matched to a gene. CDR3 length: 15 amino acids. CDR1 LGHNA and CDR2 YNFKEQ come from the germline V gene. CDR3 in amino acids: CASSQGLHRGDEQFF. In nucleotides, the CDR3 is TGTGCCAGCAGCCAAGGCCTTCACAGGGGGGATGAGCAGTTCTTC.

The chain joins TRBV6-5 to TRBJ2-3; 9 bases are a match to TRBD2. Germline V gives CDR1 MNHEY, CDR2 SVGAGI. CDR3 size: 14 residues. The V and J ends lost 8 bases and 3 bases, in that order; junction bases with no gene match: 6. The CDR3 coding sequence is TGTGCCAGCGGTAGCGGGGGAGGGACAGATACGCAGTATTTT. Its translation: CASGSGGGTDTQYF.

The chain uses TRBV29-1 and TRBJ1-2; 8 bases are shared with TRBD1. Per the germline V gene, CDR1 is SQVTM and CDR2 is ANQGSEA. This CDR3 contains 14 residues. Losses at the gene ends were 5 bases for V and 3 bases for J; bases not matched to a gene: 8. The CDR3 DNA reads TGCAGCGTTACGGACAGGGTAGGAGACTATGGCTACACCTTC. This translates into CSVTDRVGDYGYTF.

Concerning this clone itself: A read error may produce the germline difference seen at one junction end. The chain uses TRBV7-7 and TRBJ1-5; D is unresolved. The CDR3 loop spans 16 amino acids. From germline, CDR1 is SSHAT and CDR2 FNYEAQ (reference sequence). The CDR3 bases are TGTGCTAGCAGCCCCCGCTTTGGACTGCCTAAGGAGCCCCAGCATTTT. Protein product: CASSPRFGLPKEPQHF.

The genes are TRBV12-3 or TRBV12-4 and TRBJ2-5; weak D call: TRBD1 (6 bases). The CDR3 has 12 residues. V was trimmed by 4 bases and J by 4 bases, leaving 7 bases between them. The DNA for the CDR3 is TGTGCCAGCAGTTCCAGGGGAGAGACCCAGTACTTC. Translated: CASSSRGETQYF.